This TCR beta chain is drawn from a study of T cell responses to AZD1222 COVID-19 vaccine. Trimming took 0 bases from V and 5 from J, leaving 14 bases between them. Germline V CDR1 and CDR2: SGDLS, YYNGEE. This CDR3 has 15 amino acids. Clones were sequenced by immunoSEQ multiplex PCR, and TCRdb holds only the in-frame ones, with some missing. This sample carries roughly 100,000 clones, roughly 93% of them seen once, and the ten largest clones take less than 6.5%. The genes are TRBV9 and TRBJ1-1; D remains ambiguous. The specimen comprised peripheral blood, sampled on day 0 of AZD1222 vaccination. This TCR was sampled from an adult in good health. The CDR3 sequence is CASSVGGGGSTEAFF. The CDR3 bases are TGTGCCAGCAGCGTAGGGGGTGGAGGGAGTACTGAAGCTTTCTTT.